The T cell receptor (beta chain) described here comes from a study of shared clonotypes between healthy human individuals. Study observations and caveats: It was anticipated that sequencing depth would influence how many clonotypes donors shared.

Trimming took off 5 bases at V and 3 bases at J, with 10 bases between the two ends. Germline CDR1 reads MNHNS; CDR2 reads SASEGT. The CDR3 totals 13 residues. Sequencing was performed with immunoSEQ multiplex PCR; in TCRdb, only in-frame clones are kept and a portion is missing. Of approximately 350,000 clones listed, around 96% are singletons. In the case of this clone: Its specificity is not known.

Sequenced: memory CD8+ T cells sorted from blood. As for subset: CD45RO+ cells pooled with CCR7-negative TemRA cells. The source is a man aged 25-45 years in good health. The chain combines TRBV6-1 with TRBJ1-2; D perhaps matches TRBD1 (5 bases). The CDR3 nucleotides are TGTGCCAGCAGTCCGCCGGGACACTATGGCTACACCTTC. It translates to CASSPPGHYGYTF.